Presented here are 12 T cell receptor beta chains from one specimen sequenced in a study of blood T cell repertoires in COVID-19. TCRdb keeps only in-frame clones here, not all; method: immunoSEQ multiplex PCR. Of more than 150,000 clones in the sample, about 80% were seen once. Material: peripheral blood. The receptors derive from a man in his 60s with acute or convalescent COVID-19.

V and J are TRBV29-1 and TRBJ1-4; 9 positions agree with TRBD1. CDR1 and CDR2 (germline): SQVTM, ANQGSEA. V trimming: 4 bases; J trimming: 8 bases; junction bases outside the gene matches: 8. The CDR3 sequence is 14 residues long. CDR3 loop: CSVAPGQGGEKLFF. The CDR3 DNA is TGCAGCGTTGCACCGGGACAGGGAGGCGAAAAACTGTTTTTT.

This chain connects TRBV5-1 to TRBJ2-1, with 13 bases lining up with TRBD2. Trimming cost V 3 bases and J 5 bases; bases outside gene matches: 5. The CDR3 consists of 16 residues. CDR1 is SGHRS and CDR2 is YFSETQ in the germline V gene. The CDR3 sequence is CASSYPGTSGNNEQFF. As DNA, the CDR3 is TGCGCCAGCAGCTACCCCGGGACTAGCGGGAACAATGAGCAGTTCTTC.

The rearrangement uses TRBV28 and TRBJ2-1; 7 bases are a match to TRBD1. This CDR3 has 14 amino acids. Per germline, CDR1 MDHEN and CDR2 SYDVKM. V was pared by 4 bases and J by 6 bases, with 6 bases of the junction left unmatched. This CDR3 is CASSSLGQFNEQFF. CDR3 DNA: TGTGCCAGCAGTTCTTTGGGACAGTTCAATGAGCAGTTCTTC. Full variable domain (outside the CDR3, taken from reference TRBV28 and TRBJ2-1): DVKVTQSSRYLVKRTGEKVFLECVQDMDHENMFWYRQDPGLGLRLIYFSYDVKMKEKGDIPEGYSVSREKKERFSLILESASTNQTSMYLCASSSLGQFNEQFFGPGTRLTVL.

This chain links TRBV5-4 with TRBJ1-2; unclear D gene. V lost 0 bases and J 2 bases, leaving 5 bases between the germline ends. Germline V gene sequence: CDR1 SGHNT, CDR2 YYREEE (reference sequence). The length of the CDR3 is 13 residues. CDR3 in amino acids: CASSLAGNYGYTF. The CDR3 nucleotides read TGTGCCAGCAGCTTGGCGGGGAACTATGGCTACACCTTC.

The chain combines TRBV6-6 with TRBJ2-7; perhaps TRBD2 as D (7 bases). Trimming took 5 bases from V and 6 from J, leaving 14 bases between them. Germline V gene sequence: CDR1 MNHNY, CDR2 SVGAGI (reference sequence). This CDR3 is built from 13 residues. This chain's CDR3 is CASSVGGRGEQYF. The CDR3 coding sequence is TGTGCCAGCAGTGTCGGGGGGCGAGGCGAGCAGTACTTC.

The chain combines TRBV11-2 with TRBJ2-1; TRBD1 might be the D (6 bases). This CDR3 comprises 15 residues. From germline, CDR1 is SGHAT and CDR2 FQNNGV. Between the trimmed V and J ends, which lost 5 bases and 4 bases, there was a span of 15 bases. The CDR3 nucleotides read TGTGCCAGCAGCCATGGGACATCCGGTTACAATGAGCAGTTCTTC. Its translation is CASSHGTSGYNEQFF.

The chain recombines TRBV4-3 with TRBJ1-6; possibly TRBD1 for D (5 bases). The CDR3 consists of 16 residues. V lost 0 bases and J lost 5, with 11 bases in between. Germline CDR1 and CDR2: LGHNA and YSLEER. CDR3 sequence reads: CASSQDSATDNSPLHF. CDR3 nucleotide sequence: TGCGCCAGCAGCCAAGATTCCGCGACAGATAATTCACCCCTCCACTTT.

The chain joins TRBV19 to TRBJ2-7; 13 positions match TRBD2. Germline assignment: CDR1 LNHDA and CDR2 SQIVND (reference sequence). The CDR3 length is 19 residues. The junction had 17 bases not matched to a gene; V was cut back by 7 bases and J by 2 bases. The CDR3 sequence is CASIGTSGIFSPLAYEQYF. The CDR3 DNA reads TGTGCCAGTATTGGGACTAGCGGGATCTTTTCCCCCCTCGCCTACGAGCAGTACTTC.

The V and J genes are TRBV5-1 and TRBJ2-3; D remains unclear. This CDR3 has 16 amino acids. CDR1 and CDR2 from the germline V gene are SGHRS and YFSETQ. Trimming took 0 bases from V and 1 from J, leaving 12 bases between them. The CDR3 here is CASSLVVGSRTDTQYF. CDR3 bases: TGCGCCAGCAGCTTGGTGGTGGGTAGCCGCACAGATACGCAGTATTTT. Together with reference TRBV5-1 and TRBJ2-3, the CDR3 gives the full variable domain: KAGVTQTPRYLIKTRGQQVTLSCSPISGHRSVSWYQQTPGQGLQFLFEYFSETQRNKGNFPGRFSGRQFSNSRSEMNVSTLELGDSALYLCASSLVVGSRTDTQYFGPGTRLTVL.

This chain uses TRBV5-1 with TRBJ1-2; the D gene is possibly TRBD1 (5 bases). The germline CDR1 and CDR2 sequences are SGHRS and YFSETQ. The CDR3 runs 15 residues. V was cut by 0 bases and J by 7 bases, with 16 bases left in between. The CDR3 loop reads CASSLVGRVTPGYTF. The CDR3 DNA follows: TGCGCCAGCAGCTTGGTTGGCAGGGTGACTCCTGGCTACACCTTC. Filled out from reference TRBV5-1 and TRBJ1-2, the complete variable domain reads KAGVTQTPRYLIKTRGQQVTLSCSPISGHRSVSWYQQTPGQGLQFLFEYFSETQRNKGNFPGRFSGRQFSNSRSEMNVSTLELGDSALYLCASSLVGRVTPGYTFGSGTRLTVV.

The J gene is TRBJ1-6, the V gene TRBV10-3; 8 positions agree with TRBD1. This CDR3 region has 12 residues. The junction had 3 bases not matched to a gene; V was cut back by 2 bases and J by 15 bases. In germline, CDR1 is ENHRY, CDR2 SYGVKD. The CDR3 region is CAISEVGQGLHF. The CDR3 coding sequence is TGTGCCATCAGTGAGGTAGGACAGGGCCTCCACTTT.

The chain has TRBV2 and TRBJ1-3; D remains unclear. V lost 5 bases to trimming and J lost 4 bases, with 12 bases between them. This CDR3 spans 14 amino acids. The germline V gene encodes CDR1 SNHLY and CDR2 FYNNEI. The CDR3 nucleotides are TGTGCCAGCAGTCCGCGGAGAACCGGAAACACCATATATTTT. Its protein product is CASSPRRTGNTIYF.